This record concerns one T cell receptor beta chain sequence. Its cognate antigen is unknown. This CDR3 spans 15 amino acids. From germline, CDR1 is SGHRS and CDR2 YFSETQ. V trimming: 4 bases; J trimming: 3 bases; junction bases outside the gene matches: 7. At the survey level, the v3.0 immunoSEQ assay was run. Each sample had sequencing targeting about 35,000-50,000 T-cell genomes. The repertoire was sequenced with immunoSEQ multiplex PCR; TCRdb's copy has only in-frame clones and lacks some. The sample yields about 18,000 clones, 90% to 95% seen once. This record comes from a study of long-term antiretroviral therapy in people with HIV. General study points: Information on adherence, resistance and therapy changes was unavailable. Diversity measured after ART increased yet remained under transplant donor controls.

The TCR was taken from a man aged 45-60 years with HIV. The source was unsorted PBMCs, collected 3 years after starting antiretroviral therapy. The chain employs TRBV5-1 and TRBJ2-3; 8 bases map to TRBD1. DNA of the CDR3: TGCGCCAGCAGCCGCGAAACAGGGGGGACAGATACGCAGTATTTT. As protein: CASSRETGGTDTQYF.